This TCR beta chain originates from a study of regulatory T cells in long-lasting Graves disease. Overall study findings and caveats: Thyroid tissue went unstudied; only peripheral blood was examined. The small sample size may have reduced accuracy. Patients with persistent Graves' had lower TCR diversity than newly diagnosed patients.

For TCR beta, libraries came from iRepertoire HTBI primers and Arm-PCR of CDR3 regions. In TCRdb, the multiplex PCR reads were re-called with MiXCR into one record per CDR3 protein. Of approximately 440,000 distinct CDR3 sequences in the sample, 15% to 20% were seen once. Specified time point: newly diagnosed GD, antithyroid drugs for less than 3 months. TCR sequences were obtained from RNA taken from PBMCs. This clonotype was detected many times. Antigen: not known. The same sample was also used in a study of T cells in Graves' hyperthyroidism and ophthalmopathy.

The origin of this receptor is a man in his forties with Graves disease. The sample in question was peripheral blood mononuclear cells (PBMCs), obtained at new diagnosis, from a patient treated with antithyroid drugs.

Here the CDR3 DNA reads TGCGCCAGCAGCTTGGCCACCGGGGCCGGGGAGCTGTTTTTT. Amino acids: CASSLATGAGELFF. The chain combines TRBV5-1 with TRBJ2-2, with a possible D match to TRBD2 (5 bases). Deletions cut 0 bases from V and 6 bases from J, with 9 bases between. The CDR3 is made up of 14 amino acids. Germline assignment: CDR1 SGHRS and CDR2 YFSETQ.